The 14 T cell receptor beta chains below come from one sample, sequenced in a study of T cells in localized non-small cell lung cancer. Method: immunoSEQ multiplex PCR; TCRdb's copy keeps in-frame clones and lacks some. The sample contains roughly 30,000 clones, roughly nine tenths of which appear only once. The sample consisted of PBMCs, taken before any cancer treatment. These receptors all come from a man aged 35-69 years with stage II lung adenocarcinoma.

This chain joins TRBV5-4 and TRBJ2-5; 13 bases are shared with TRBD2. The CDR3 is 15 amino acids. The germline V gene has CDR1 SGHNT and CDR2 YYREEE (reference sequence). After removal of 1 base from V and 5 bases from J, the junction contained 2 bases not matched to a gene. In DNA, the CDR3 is TGTGCCAGCAGCTTGACTAGCGGGAGGGAGGAGACCCAGTACTTC. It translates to CASSLTSGREETQYF. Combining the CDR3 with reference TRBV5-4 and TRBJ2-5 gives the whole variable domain ETGVTQSPTHLIKTRGQQVTLRCSSQSGHNTVSWYQQALGQGPQFIFQYYREEENGRGNFPPRFSGLQFPNYSSELNVNALELDDSALYLCASSLTSGREETQYFGPGTRLLVL.

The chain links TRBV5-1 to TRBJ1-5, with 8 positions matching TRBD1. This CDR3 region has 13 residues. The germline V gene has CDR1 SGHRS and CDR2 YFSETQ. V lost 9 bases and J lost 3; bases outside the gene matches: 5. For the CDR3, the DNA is TGCGCCACGGACAGGGCACCCAATCAGCCCCAGCATTTT. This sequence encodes CATDRAPNQPQHF. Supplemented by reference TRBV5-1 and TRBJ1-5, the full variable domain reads KAGVTQTPRYLIKTRGQQVTLSCSPISGHRSVSWYQQTPGQGLQFLFEYFSETQRNKGNFPGRFSGRQFSNSRSEMNVSTLELGDSALYLCATDRAPNQPQHFGDGTRLSIL.

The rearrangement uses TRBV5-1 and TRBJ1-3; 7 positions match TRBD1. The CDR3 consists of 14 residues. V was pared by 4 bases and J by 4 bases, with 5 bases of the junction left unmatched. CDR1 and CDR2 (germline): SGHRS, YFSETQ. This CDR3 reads CASSQTRGGNTIYF. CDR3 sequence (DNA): TGCGCCAGCAGCCAGACCAGGGGGGGAAACACCATATATTTT.

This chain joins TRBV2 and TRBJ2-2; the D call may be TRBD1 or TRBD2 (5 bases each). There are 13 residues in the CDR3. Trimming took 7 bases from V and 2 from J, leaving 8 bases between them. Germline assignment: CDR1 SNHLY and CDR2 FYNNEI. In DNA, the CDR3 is TGTGCCAGCACACGGGACAACACCGGGGAGCTGTTTTTT. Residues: CASTRDNTGELFF.

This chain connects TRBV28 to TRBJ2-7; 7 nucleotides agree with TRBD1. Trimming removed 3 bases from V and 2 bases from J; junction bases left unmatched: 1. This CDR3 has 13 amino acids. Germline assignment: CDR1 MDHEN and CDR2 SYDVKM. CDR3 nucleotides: TGTGCCAGCAGTTTTGGACAGGCCTACGAGCAGTACTTC. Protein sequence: CASSFGQAYEQYF.

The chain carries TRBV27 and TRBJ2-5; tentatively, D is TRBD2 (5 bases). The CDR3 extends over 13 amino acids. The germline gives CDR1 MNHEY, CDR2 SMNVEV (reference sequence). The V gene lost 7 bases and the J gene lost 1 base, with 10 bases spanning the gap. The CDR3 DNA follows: TGTGCCAGCAAAGGGAGTTCCCAAGAGACCCAGTACTTC. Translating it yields CASKGSSQETQYF.

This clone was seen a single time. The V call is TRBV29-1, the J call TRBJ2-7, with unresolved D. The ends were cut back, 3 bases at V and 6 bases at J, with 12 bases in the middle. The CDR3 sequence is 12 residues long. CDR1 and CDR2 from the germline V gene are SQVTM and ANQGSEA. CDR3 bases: TGCAGCGTTGAGTGGTCCCTGGGCGAGCAGTACTTC. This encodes CSVEWSLGEQYF.

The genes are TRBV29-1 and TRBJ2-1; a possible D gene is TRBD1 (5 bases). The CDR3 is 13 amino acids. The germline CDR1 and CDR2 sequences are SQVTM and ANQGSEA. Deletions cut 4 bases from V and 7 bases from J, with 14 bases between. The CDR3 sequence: CSVAAGWGNEQFF. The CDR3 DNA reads TGCAGCGTTGCGGCAGGGTGGGGAAATGAGCAGTTCTTC.

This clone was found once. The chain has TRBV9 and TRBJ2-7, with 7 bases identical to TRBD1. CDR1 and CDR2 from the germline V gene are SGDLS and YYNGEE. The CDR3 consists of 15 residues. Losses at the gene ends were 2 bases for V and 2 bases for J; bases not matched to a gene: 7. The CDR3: CASSVSGQATYEQYF. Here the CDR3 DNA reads TGTGCCAGCAGCGTTTCCGGACAGGCTACCTACGAGCAGTACTTC. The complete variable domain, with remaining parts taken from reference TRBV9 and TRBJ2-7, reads DSGVTQTPKHLITATGQRVTLRCSPRSGDLSVYWYQQSLDQGLQFLIQYYNGEERAKGNILERFSAQQFPDLHSELNLSSLELGDSALYFCASSVSGQATYEQYFGPGTRLTVT.

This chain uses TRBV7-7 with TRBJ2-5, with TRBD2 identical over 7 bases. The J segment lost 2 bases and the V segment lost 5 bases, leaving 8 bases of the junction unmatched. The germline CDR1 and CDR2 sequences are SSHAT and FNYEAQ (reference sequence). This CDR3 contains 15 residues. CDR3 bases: TGTGCCAGCAGCCGGACCCTAGCGGAACAAGAGACCCAGTACTTC. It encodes CASSRTLAEQETQYF.

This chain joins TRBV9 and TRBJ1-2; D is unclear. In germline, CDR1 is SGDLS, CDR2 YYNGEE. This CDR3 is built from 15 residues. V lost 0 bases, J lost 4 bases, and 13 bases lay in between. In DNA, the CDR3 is TGTGCCAGCAGCGTAGAAGGTCAAAGCCCCTATGGCTACACCTTC. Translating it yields CASSVEGQSPYGYTF.

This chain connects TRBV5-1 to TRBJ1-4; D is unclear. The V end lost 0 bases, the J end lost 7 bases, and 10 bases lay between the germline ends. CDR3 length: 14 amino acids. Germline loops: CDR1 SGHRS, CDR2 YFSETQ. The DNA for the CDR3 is TGCGCCAGCAGCTTGGGTGTTTCGGCTGAAAAACTGTTTTTT. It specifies CASSLGVSAEKLFF.

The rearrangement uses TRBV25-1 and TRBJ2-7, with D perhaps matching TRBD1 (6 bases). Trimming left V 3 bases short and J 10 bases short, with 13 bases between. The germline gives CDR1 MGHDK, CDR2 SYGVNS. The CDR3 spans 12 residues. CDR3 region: CASSDPTGSQYF. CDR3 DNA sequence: TGTGCCAGCAGTGACCCAACAGGGTCCCAGTACTTC.

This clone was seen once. The chain's CDR3 is CASSGYVGDGGEQYF. CDR3 nucleotides: TGTGCCAGCAGTGGGTATGTGGGAGACGGAGGCGAGCAGTACTTC. V and J are TRBV25-1 and TRBJ2-7, with a possible D match to TRBD2 (5 bases). CDR1 is MGHDK and CDR2 is SYGVNS in the germline V gene. The CDR3 runs to 15 residues. The V end was cut by 4 bases, the J end by 6 bases, with 19 bases between.